Presented here are 22 T cell receptor beta chains from one specimen sequenced in a study of shared clonotypes between healthy human individuals. Sequencing was performed with immunoSEQ multiplex PCR; in TCRdb, only in-frame clones are kept and a portion is missing. Of hundreds of thousands of clones detected, about 96% appear once; the ten largest clones hold approximately 0.06%. Sequences were obtained from naive CD4+ T cells sorted from blood. Subset noted: CD45RA+ positively selected. All receptors derive from a woman in her thirties in good health.

The chain joins TRBV9 to TRBJ1-1; D unresolved. Germline CDR1 reads SGDLS; CDR2 reads YYNGEE. The V end was cut by 3 bases, the J end by 1 base, with 7 bases between. CDR3 length: 13 residues. The CDR3 spells CASSADWNTEAFF. The CDR3 DNA is TGTGCCAGCAGCGCAGACTGGAACACTGAAGCTTTCTTT.

CDR3 region: CAPLGGGHREKLFF. The CDR3 DNA is TGCGCCCCTCTTGGTGGGGGGCACCGTGAAAAACTGTTTTTT. The chain carries TRBV5-1 and TRBJ1-4; D is perhaps TRBD1 (6 bases). CDR1 is SGHRS, CDR2 YFSETQ, per germline. V was clipped by 10 bases and J by 7 bases, with 20 bases between them. The length of the CDR3 is 14 residues.

This chain connects TRBV2 to TRBJ2-1; D not certain. Germline V gene sequence: CDR1 SNHLY, CDR2 FYNNEI. This CDR3 has 14 amino acids. Trimming removed 7 bases from V and 0 bases from J, with 10 bases in between. This CDR3 reads CASNGRSSYNEQFF. In DNA form, the CDR3 reads TGTGCCAGCAACGGGCGCAGCTCCTACAATGAGCAGTTCTTC.

This rearrangement joins TRBV28 to TRBJ1-4; 10 nucleotides align to TRBD1. V shed 5 bases and J 4 bases; nucleotides not matched to a gene: 4. Germline assignment: CDR1 MDHEN and CDR2 SYDVKM. This CDR3 has 15 amino acids. This chain's CDR3 is CASSPRTGGNEKLFF. CDR3 in DNA: TGTGCCAGCAGTCCACGGACAGGGGGTAATGAAAAACTGTTTTTT.

The chain uses TRBV14 and TRBJ2-7, with 13 bases fitting TRBD2. The CDR3 runs to 15 residues. V lost 4 bases and J lost 6; bases outside the gene matches: 6. Germline loops: CDR1 SGHDN, CDR2 FVKESK. This chain's CDR3 is CASSPGLAGVSEQYF. The CDR3 DNA follows: TGTGCCAGCAGCCCCGGACTAGCGGGAGTCTCCGAGCAGTACTTC.

This clone was seen a handful of times. The gene calls are TRBV29-1 and TRBJ2-3; D not resolved. The germline V gene encodes CDR1 SQVTM and CDR2 ANQGSEA. Trimming removed 6 bases from V and 6 bases from J, with 10 bases in between. This CDR3 region has 11 residues. In DNA, the CDR3 is TGCAGCGTCACGCCTGTGGATACGCAGTATTTT. This encodes CSVTPVDTQYF.

V and J are TRBV28 and TRBJ1-1; D call uncertain. The CDR3 is 14 residues long. Trimming left V 2 bases short and J 4 bases short, with 11 bases between. CDR1 MDHEN and CDR2 SYDVKM come from the germline V gene. The CDR3 here is CASSLKPRGTEAFF. The CDR3 DNA is TGTGCCAGCAGTTTAAAACCTCGGGGCACTGAAGCTTTCTTT.

The chain uses TRBV18 and TRBJ1-4; D unclear. CDR3 size: 15 residues. V dropped 5 bases and J dropped 0 bases, with 10 bases sitting between them. CDR1 and CDR2 from the germline V gene are KGHSH and LQKENI. The CDR3: CASSTRRATNEKLFF. As DNA, the CDR3 is TGTGCCAGCTCAACTAGACGGGCAACTAATGAAAAACTGTTTTTT.

V is TRBV2 and J is TRBJ2-7; 8 bases match TRBD1. CDR1 and CDR2 (germline): SNHLY, FYNNEI. V lost 2 bases and J lost 3; bases outside the gene matches: 3. CDR3 length: 14 amino acids. In DNA form, the CDR3 reads TGTGCCAGCAGTGAAATACAGGGGGGCTACGAGCAGTACTTC. It is translated as CASSEIQGGYEQYF.

The rearrangement uses TRBV19 and TRBJ2-6; D ambiguous. With 10 bases removed from V and 2 bases from J, the gap between germline ends came to 9 bases. The CDR3 consists of 13 residues. Germline V gives CDR1 LNHDA, CDR2 SQIVND (reference sequence). The CDR3 sequence is CAIQQPGANVLTF. For the CDR3, the DNA is TGTGCCATACAGCAACCTGGGGCCAACGTCCTGACTTTC.

In this sample, this clone turned up once. V is TRBV2 and J is TRBJ2-7; either TRBD1 or TRBD2 may supply D (5 bases each). The CDR3 spans 14 residues. V lost 4 bases and J 6 bases, leaving 16 bases between the germline ends. Germline-derived CDR1 and CDR2 are SNHLY and FYNNEI. The DNA of the CDR3 is TGTGCCAGCAGTGCCGGGACGGAGCGTGTCGAGCAGTACTTC. Encoded protein: CASSAGTERVEQYF.

This chain connects TRBV6-5 to TRBJ2-7; D possibly uses TRBD1 or TRBD2 (6 bases each). Germline values: CDR1 MNHEY, CDR2 SVGAGI. Trimming shortened V by 5 bases and J by 3 bases, and 14 bases separated the two germline ends. The CDR3 consists of 14 residues. CDR3 amino acids: CASSTGAINYEQYF. The CDR3 nucleotides are TGTGCCAGCAGTACGGGGGCGATCAACTACGAGCAGTACTTC.

The V gene is TRBV5-1, the J gene TRBJ1-1; 11 positions match TRBD1. V lost 4 bases and J lost 6; bases outside the gene matches: 11. CDR3 length: 16 amino acids. Germline V lookup: CDR1 SGHRS, CDR2 YFSETQ. The CDR3 region has the DNA TGCGCCAGCAGCGTAGGACAGGGGGCTAGAAAGGCTGAAGCTTTCTTT. It specifies CASSVGQGARKAEAFF.

This rearrangement joins TRBV11-2 to TRBJ2-5; 12 nucleotides align to TRBD2. The tail of the sequence fits TRBJ2-7 better, so the J call may be wrong. Per germline, CDR1 SGHAT and CDR2 FQNNGV. CDR3 length: 16 residues. CDR3 nucleotides: TGTGCCAGCAGCTCCTCGGGACTAGCGGGCGCCTACGAGCAGTACTTC. It encodes CASSSSGLAGAYEQYF.

The J gene is TRBJ1-1, the V gene TRBV19; D remains ambiguous. This CDR3 region has 15 residues. CDR1 and CDR2 (germline): LNHDA, SQIVND (reference sequence). Trimming took 5 bases from V and 4 from J, leaving 17 bases between them. This chain's CDR3 is CASSPTLVLGTEAFF. CDR3 coding DNA: TGTGCCAGTAGTCCTACCCTGGTGCTTGGCACTGAAGCTTTCTTT.

This chain links TRBV5-1 with TRBJ2-7; D remains ambiguous. With 0 bases removed from V and 0 bases from J, the gap between germline ends came to 19 bases. The germline CDR1 and CDR2 sequences are SGHRS and YFSETQ. This CDR3 spans 18 amino acids. This CDR3 is CASSLDKGGTAASYEQYF. CDR3 nucleotide sequence: TGCGCCAGCAGCTTGGATAAAGGCGGTACGGCTGCCTCCTACGAGCAGTACTTC.

Details on this clone: Other DNA sequences within the sample encode an identical CDR3. The V and J genes are TRBV5-1 and TRBJ2-1, with TRBD2 matching 10 bases. Per germline, CDR1 SGHRS and CDR2 YFSETQ. The CDR3 sequence is 15 residues long. With 3 bases clipped from V and 6 bases from J, the junction kept 6 bases outside the gene matches. CDR3: CASSSGTSVGNEQFF. The CDR3 DNA reads as TGCGCCAGCAGCTCCGGGACTAGCGTAGGCAATGAGCAGTTCTTC.

This clone was recorded once. The V gene is TRBV7-3, the J gene TRBJ2-7; D perhaps matches TRBD1 (6 bases). The V end lost 4 bases, the J end lost 2 bases, and 12 bases lay between the germline ends. Looked up from germline, CDR1 is SGHTA and CDR2 is FQGTGA. This CDR3 has 14 residues. For the CDR3, the DNA is TGTGCCAGCAGCTCCCGGGACAAGACCTACGAGCAGTACTTC. Amino acid sequence: CASSSRDKTYEQYF.

This clone was seen only a few times. V and J are TRBV19 and TRBJ1-5, with TRBD1 matching over 8 bases. V trimming: 6 bases; J trimming: 7 bases; junction bases outside the gene matches: 8. Germline V gives CDR1 LNHDA, CDR2 SQIVND (reference sequence). This CDR3 region has 14 residues. CDR3 nucleotide sequence: TGTGCCAGTAGCCCGGACAGGGATGGACAGCCCCAGCATTTT. Translation: CASSPDRDGQPQHF. The full variable domain, rest sourced from reference TRBV19 and TRBJ1-5, is DGGITQSPKYLFRKEGQNVTLSCEQNLNHDAMYWYRQDPGQGLRLIYYSQIVNDFQKGDIAEGYSVSREKKESFPLTVTSAQKNPTAFYLCASSPDRDGQPQHFGDGTRLSIL.

V and J are TRBV5-1 and TRBJ2-7; no clear D gene. Germline V CDR1 and CDR2: SGHRS, YFSETQ. V lost 1 base, J lost 2 bases, and 13 bases lay in between. The CDR3 extends over 15 amino acids. CDR3 in amino acids: CASSLRPDLTYEQYF. In nucleotides, the CDR3 is TGCGCCAGCAGCTTGCGCCCGGACCTAACCTACGAGCAGTACTTC.

A single count supports this clone. The chain couples TRBV30 to TRBJ2-7; 7 nucleotides match TRBD2. CDR1 is GTSNPN, CDR2 SVGIG, per germline (reference sequence). The J segment lost 4 bases and the V segment lost 1 base, leaving 7 bases of the junction unmatched. The CDR3 runs to 14 residues. The CDR3 spells CAWSGGGRGYEQYF. CDR3 sequence (DNA): TGTGCCTGGAGTGGGGGGGGTCGAGGTTACGAGCAGTACTTC.

This chain links TRBV7-2 with TRBJ2-1; D may be TRBD2 (7 bases). CDR1 is SGHTA and CDR2 is FQGNSA in the germline V gene. This CDR3 is 16 amino acids long. The V end was cut by 5 bases, the J end by 4 bases, with 18 bases between. Here the CDR3 DNA reads TGTGCCAGCAGCAGTCTTGATGGGAGGGGGTACAATGAGCAGTTCTTC. It is translated as CASSSLDGRGYNEQFF.